Presented here are 32 T cell receptor beta chains from one specimen sequenced in a study of beta chain features in type 1 diabetes. Expressed TCRB transcripts were sequenced after all isolated RNA was converted to cDNA. Profiled with immunoSEQ multiplex PCR; TCRdb holds only in-frame clones, not every one. The sample lists a few hundred thousand clones, around 10% occurring once. Sample: naive CD4+ T cells from blood. The receptor set was obtained from a woman aged 25 to 45 in good health.

This clone was seen more than once but under ten times. The chain recombines TRBV11-2 with TRBJ2-7; TRBD1 aligns across 8 bases. The V segment lost 5 bases and the J segment 5 bases; nucleotides outside the gene matches: 5. The CDR3 loop spans 13 amino acids. Germline-derived CDR1 and CDR2 are SGHAT and FQNNGV. CDR3 nucleotides: TGTGCCAGCAGCGTGGGACAGGTAAACGAGCAGTACTTC. Amino acids: CASSVGQVNEQYF.

V usage is TRBV5-1 and J usage is TRBJ2-7, with D possibly being TRBD2 (6 bases). Germline-derived CDR1 and CDR2 are SGHRS and YFSETQ. The CDR3 runs to 17 residues. V was shortened by 2 bases and J by 2 bases, with 20 bases between the two germline ends. The CDR3 coding sequence is TGCGCCAGCAGCTTTATTGCGGGGCAGGTGGAAACCTACGAGCAGTACTTC. Amino acids: CASSFIAGQVETYEQYF.

This clone was seen more than once but under ten times. The V gene is TRBV30, the J gene TRBJ2-5; a possible D gene is TRBD1 (6 bases). This CDR3 region has 15 residues. Germline CDR1 GTSNPN, CDR2 SVGIG (reference sequence). The ends were cut back, 1 base at V and 5 bases at J, with 17 bases in the middle. CDR3 sequence: CAWSAGTSRRETQYF. The CDR3 region has the DNA TGTGCCTGGAGTGCCGGGACATCTAGACGGGAGACCCAGTACTTC.

This clone was counted between two and nine times. J is TRBJ1-2 and V is TRBV4-3; unclear D gene. There are 17 residues in the CDR3. Trimming cost V 0 bases and J 7 bases, with 21 bases left between them. From germline, CDR1 is LGHNA and CDR2 YSLEER. CDR3 amino acids: CASSQDFNRQVLGGYTF. The CDR3 DNA is TGCGCCAGCAGCCAAGATTTCAACCGCCAGGTTCTTGGTGGCTACACCTTC.

This chain uses TRBV6-6 with TRBJ1-4, with D unresolved. In germline, CDR1 is MNHNY, CDR2 SVGAGI (reference sequence). V was clipped by 5 bases and J by 8 bases, with 15 bases between them. This CDR3 spans 14 amino acids. CDR3 protein: CASSNGPRREKLFF. The CDR3, as DNA: TGTGCCAGCAGTAATGGTCCTCGGAGGGAAAAACTGTTTTTT.

This clone was recorded a few times. The CDR3 region has the DNA TGTGCCAGCAGCTCCCACAGAGCGGGAAGGGAGACCCAGTACTTC. Its protein is CASSSHRAGRETQYF. The chain employs TRBV7-2 and TRBJ2-5; 7 bases match TRBD2. Germline V gene data show CDR1 as SGHTA and CDR2 as FQGNSA. Unmatched junction bases numbered 10, after V lost 4 bases and J lost 5 bases. The CDR3 consists of 15 residues. Together with reference TRBV7-2 and TRBJ2-5, the CDR3 gives the full variable domain: GAGVSQSPSNKVTEKGKDVELRCDPISGHTALYWYRQSLGQGLEFLIYFQGNSAPDKSGLPSDRFSAERTGGSVSTLTIQRTQQEDSAVYLCASSSHRAGRETQYFGPGTRLLVL.

The rearrangement joins TRBV7-2 to TRBJ2-3; TRBD1 agrees at 10 bases. Trimming at V came to 1 base and at J to 1 base, leaving 5 bases not matched to a gene. Looked up from germline, CDR1 is SGHTA and CDR2 is FQGNSA. The CDR3 totals 17 residues. The CDR3 reads CASSLGTGGFRTDTQYF. CDR3 DNA sequence: TGTGCCAGCAGCTTAGGGACAGGGGGTTTCCGCACAGATACGCAGTATTTT.

This clone was picked up a small number of times. The chain recombines TRBV19 with TRBJ2-3; perhaps TRBD2 as D (5 bases). CDR1 is LNHDA and CDR2 is SQIVND in the germline V gene (reference sequence). V was trimmed by 6 bases and J by 2 bases, leaving 12 bases between them. The CDR3 sequence is 14 residues long. The CDR3 region is CASRGSGNTDTQYF. The CDR3 DNA reads as TGTGCCAGTAGGGGAAGCGGAAACACAGATACGCAGTATTTT.

This clone was found a few times. The CDR3 DNA sequence: TGTGCCAGCAGTTACTCGAGAGCGGGAGCGGCCGTCACGCAGTATTTT. Translated: CASSYSRAGAAVTQYF. This rearrangement joins TRBV6-5 to TRBJ2-3; TRBD2 matches 8 bases. Per the germline V gene, CDR1 is MNHEY and CDR2 is SVGAGI. The V segment lost 0 bases and the J segment 9 bases; nucleotides outside the gene matches: 11. CDR3 size: 16 residues.

This clone has only a few counts. This chain uses TRBV29-1 with TRBJ2-7, with 10 nucleotides matching TRBD2. Trimming removed 7 bases from V and 6 bases from J; junction bases left unmatched: 9. Germline-derived CDR1 and CDR2 are SQVTM and ANQGSEA. The CDR3 length is 13 residues. The CDR3 is CSAHDSGRREQYF. The CDR3 DNA is TGCAGCGCCCATGATAGCGGGAGGCGCGAGCAGTACTTC.

The sample holds a few counts of this clone. V gene TRBV10-3 combines with J gene TRBJ2-1, with 9 bases lining up with TRBD2. V shed 2 bases, J shed 6 bases, and the junction held 2 bases outside the gene matches. CDR1 is ENHRY, CDR2 SYGVKD, per germline. The CDR3 has 14 amino acids. The CDR3 sequence: CAISEGTSINEQFF. The CDR3 DNA reads TGTGCCATCAGTGAGGGGACTAGCATCAATGAGCAGTTCTTC.

The rearrangement uses TRBV6-5 and TRBJ2-3, with D tentatively TRBD2 (6 bases). Germline-derived CDR1 and CDR2 are MNHEY and SVGAGI. This CDR3 is 14 amino acids long. V lost 7 bases, J lost 2 bases, and 13 bases lay in between. CDR3 DNA sequence: TGTGCCAGCACGCTTCGGGGGACCACAGATACGCAGTATTTT. Protein sequence: CASTLRGTTDTQYF.

There are a few counts of this clone. This chain connects TRBV7-2 to TRBJ1-5; 8 bases are a match to TRBD1. The trim removed 5 bases at V and 5 bases at J, leaving 5 bases unmatched. Looked up from germline, CDR1 is SGHTA and CDR2 is FQGNSA. The CDR3 totals 14 residues. CDR3 residues: CASSIDRGDQPQHF. CDR3 DNA sequence: TGTGCCAGCAGCATCGACAGGGGAGATCAGCCCCAGCATTTT.

This chain links TRBV30 with TRBJ2-7; D is unresolved. The CDR3 has 12 residues. Trimming took 0 bases from V and 2 from J, leaving 5 bases between them. CDR1 is GTSNPN and CDR2 is SVGIG in the germline V gene (reference sequence). CDR3 DNA sequence: TGTGCCTGGAGTGTCTCCCCCTACGAGCAGTACTTC. Its protein product is CAWSVSPYEQYF.

This clone came up a few times. The chain uses TRBV28 and TRBJ2-4; the match to TRBD1 covers 9 bases. CDR3 length: 15 amino acids. CDR1 is MDHEN, CDR2 SYDVKM, per germline. V shed 2 bases, J shed 7 bases, and the junction held 6 bases outside the gene matches. CDR3 bases: TGTGCCAGCAGTTTACCCGGGACAGGGTTGAACATTCAGTACTTC. This codes for CASSLPGTGLNIQYF. The full variable domain, its missing parts supplied by reference TRBV28 and TRBJ2-4, is DVKVTQSSRYLVKRTGEKVFLECVQDMDHENMFWYRQDPGLGLRLIYFSYDVKMKEKGDIPEGYSVSREKKERFSLILESASTNQTSMYLCASSLPGTGLNIQYFGAGTRLSVL.

This clone showed up just a few times. The chain links TRBV7-2 to TRBJ1-4, with a possible D match to TRBD1 (5 bases). Trimming removed 8 bases from V and 5 bases from J, with 12 bases in between. This CDR3 comprises 13 residues. Germline CDR1 is SGHTA and CDR2 is FQGNSA. Written as DNA, the CDR3 is TGTGCCAGCGGCGGGGGATCGAATGAAAAACTGTTTTTT. Its translation is CASGGGSNEKLFF.

This clone was found a few times. The V call is TRBV28, the J call TRBJ2-3; a possible D gene is TRBD2 (5 bases). CDR1 is MDHEN, CDR2 SYDVKM, per germline. V lost 6 bases and J lost 9, with 13 bases in between. CDR3 length: 12 amino acids. The CDR3 coding sequence is TGTGCCAGCAGGACTGCCCCGGGAACGCAGTATTTT. Translation gives CASRTAPGTQYF.

This clone was observed a handful of times. The chain couples TRBV28 to TRBJ2-1; TRBD2 matches at 7 bases. The V and J ends lost 3 bases and 8 bases, in that order; junction bases with no gene match: 7. Germline V gene sequence: CDR1 MDHEN, CDR2 SYDVKM. The CDR3 spans 14 residues. CDR3 amino acids: CASSFGGSRDEQFF. CDR3 sequence (DNA): TGTGCCAGCAGTTTCGGCGGGAGTAGGGATGAGCAGTTCTTC.

V gene TRBV29-1 combines with J gene TRBJ1-4, with 10 positions matching TRBD1. The CDR3 consists of 14 residues. Germline CDR1 is SQVTM and CDR2 is ANQGSEA. J was trimmed by 5 bases and V by 1 base; bases with no gene match: 1. The DNA of the CDR3 is TGCAGCGTTGAAGGGACAGGGGGGAATGAAAAACTGTTTTTT. Amino acid sequence: CSVEGTGGNEKLFF.

The chain employs TRBV7-9 and TRBJ2-7; 9 bases are shared with TRBD2. Germline-derived CDR1 and CDR2 are SEHNR and FQNEAQ (reference sequence). The CDR3 is made up of 14 amino acids. The J segment lost 2 bases and the V segment lost 5 bases, leaving 4 bases of the junction unmatched. CDR3 nucleotides: TGTGCCAGCAGCCCGCGGACTAGCGCCTACGAGCAGTACTTC. It is translated as CASSPRTSAYEQYF.

This chain connects TRBV27 to TRBJ1-1; D not certain. Looked up from germline, CDR1 is MNHEY and CDR2 is SMNVEV (reference sequence). Between the trimmed V and J ends, which lost 6 bases and 1 base, there was a span of 15 bases. This CDR3 region has 15 residues. CDR3 coding DNA: TGTGCCAGCAGCCCGAGGGAGGCGAAGAACACTGAAGCTTTCTTT. This codes for CASSPREAKNTEAFF.

The chain is built from TRBV11-1 and TRBJ2-7, with a tentative D call TRBD1 (5 bases). Germline CDR1 reads SGHAT; CDR2 reads FQDESV (reference sequence). The CDR3 has 15 residues. The V gene lost 2 bases and the J gene lost 0 bases, with 11 bases spanning the gap. The CDR3 DNA reads TGTGCCAGCAGCTTACTCTGGCAGGGCTCCTACGAGCAGTACTTC. It is translated as CASSLLWQGSYEQYF.

This chain uses TRBV9 with TRBJ2-3; possible D gene TRBD2, 6 bases. V gave up 4 bases and J gave up 5 bases, with 11 bases separating them. The CDR3 sequence is 13 residues long. Germline V lookup: CDR1 SGDLS, CDR2 YYNGEE. In DNA, the CDR3 is TGTGCCAGCAGCCCGGGAGTCTTAGATACGCAGTATTTT. This encodes CASSPGVLDTQYF.

The chain joins TRBV28 to TRBJ2-5, with 7 positions matching TRBD1. From germline, CDR1 is MDHEN and CDR2 SYDVKM. V lost 5 bases, J lost 2 bases, and 5 bases stayed unmatched. CDR3 length equals 14 residues. In DNA form, the CDR3 reads TGTGCCAGCAGTCCAGGGACAGCTCAAGAGACCCAGTACTTC. The encoded protein is CASSPGTAQETQYF. Combining the CDR3 with reference TRBV28 and TRBJ2-5 gives the whole variable domain DVKVTQSSRYLVKRTGEKVFLECVQDMDHENMFWYRQDPGLGLRLIYFSYDVKMKEKGDIPEGYSVSREKKERFSLILESASTNQTSMYLCASSPGTAQETQYFGPGTRLLVL.

In this sample, this clone turned up a few times. The rearrangement joins TRBV7-9 to TRBJ2-7; 9 bases align to TRBD2. This CDR3 contains 18 residues. Germline loops: CDR1 SEHNR, CDR2 FQNEAQ (reference sequence). With V trimmed by 0 bases and J by 2 bases, 11 bases remained unmatched. This chain's CDR3 is CASSLASLGGRATYEQYF. CDR3 nucleotide sequence: TGTGCCAGCAGCTTAGCGAGTCTCGGCGGGAGGGCTACCTACGAGCAGTACTTC.

The chain joins TRBV7-3 to TRBJ2-5; the match to TRBD2 covers 9 bases. V lost 2 bases, J lost 5 bases, and 6 bases stayed unmatched. The CDR3 covers 15 residues. CDR1 is SGHTA and CDR2 is FQGTGA in the germline V gene. The CDR3 spells CASSLRREGRETQYF. CDR3 nucleotide sequence: TGTGCCAGCAGCTTACGGCGGGAGGGGAGGGAGACCCAGTACTTC.

A few counts support this clone. The chain recombines TRBV5-4 with TRBJ2-5, with 9 bases that match TRBD2. Germline V gives CDR1 SGHNT, CDR2 YYREEE (reference sequence). V shed 5 bases, J shed 5 bases, and the junction held 10 bases outside the gene matches. The CDR3 length is 15 residues. CDR3 in DNA: TGTGCCAGCAGGGCCACCGGGACTAGCAGGGAGACCCAGTACTTC. Translated, it gives CASRATGTSRETQYF.

In its sample, this clone was seen a few times. V is TRBV9 and J is TRBJ2-7; TRBD1 matches 9 bases. Germline V gene data show CDR1 as SGDLS and CDR2 as YYNGEE. The trim removed 4 bases at V and 2 bases at J, leaving 10 bases unmatched. There are 16 residues in the CDR3. This chain's CDR3 is CASSSNPGTGTYEQYF. CDR3 coding DNA: TGTGCCAGCAGCTCCAACCCCGGGACAGGGACCTACGAGCAGTACTTC.

This chain links TRBV28 with TRBJ2-7; D gene unclear. This CDR3 has 15 amino acids. V lost 5 bases and J lost 6, with 20 bases in between. Germline CDR1 is MDHEN and CDR2 is SYDVKM. The CDR3 region has the DNA TGTGCCAGCAGTACCTACCAGGATCCCCTTGGCGAGCAGTACTTC. This sequence encodes CASSTYQDPLGEQYF.

This clone turned up a few times. The genes are TRBV11-3 and TRBJ2-3; 9 bases agree with TRBD1. Trimming cost V 5 bases and J 1 base; bases outside gene matches: 7. The CDR3 is 16 amino acids. CDR1 SGHNT and CDR2 YENEEA come from the germline V gene. CDR3 coding DNA: TGTGCCAGCAGCCTGGGACAGGGAAGCGGCACAGATACGCAGTATTTT. This sequence encodes CASSLGQGSGTDTQYF. The complete variable domain, with remaining parts taken from reference TRBV11-3 and TRBJ2-3, reads EAGVVQSPRYKIIEKKQPVAFWCNPISGHNTLYWYLQNLGQGPELLIRYENEEAVDDSQLPKDRFSAERLKGVDSTLKIQPAELGDSAVYLCASSLGQGSGTDTQYFGPGTRLTVL.

The sample holds many counts of this clone. The chain is built from TRBV18 and TRBJ2-7; no clear D gene. This CDR3 is 13 amino acids long. Between the trimmed V and J ends, which lost 4 bases and 1 base, there was a span of 8 bases. CDR1 KGHSH and CDR2 LQKENI come from the germline V gene. CDR3 loop: CASSHGQSYEQYF. CDR3 bases: TGTGCCAGCTCACATGGGCAATCCTACGAGCAGTACTTC.

The chain's CDR3 is CSVEVGLAASYEQYF. In DNA, the CDR3 is TGCAGCGTTGAAGTGGGACTAGCGGCTTCCTACGAGCAGTACTTC. The rearrangement joins TRBV29-1 to TRBJ2-7, with 11 bases identical to TRBD2. CDR3 length equals 15 residues. Germline values: CDR1 SQVTM, CDR2 ANQGSEA. Trimming cost V 1 base and J 1 base; bases outside gene matches: 3.